This TCR beta chain was recovered during a study of blood T cell repertoires in COVID-19. Study information: Italy, Spain and the United States were the sources of the convalescent and acute COVID-19 samples. From T cells, B-cell-depleted T cells, or PBMCs came the material, which was cDNA or gDNA.

Here immunoSEQ multiplex PCR was the method, and the copy in TCRdb shows in-frame clones only, minus some. The sample lists 330,000 or so clones, 87% occurring once. The recovered donors of Cohort 3 showed two negative PCRs, clearance, or symptom resolution. CDR1 and CDR2 from the germline V gene are MNHEY and SMNVEV (reference sequence). Trimming took 6 bases from V and 5 from J, leaving 11 bases between them. The CDR3 runs to 14 residues. This sequence joins TRBV27 and TRBJ1-6; tentative D call: TRBD1 (6 bases). The sequencing input was PBMCs or T cells enriched from blood (not recorded which). The receptor was derived from a woman in her 30s who had recovered from COVID-19. CDR3: CASRTGQHNSPLHF. In DNA, the CDR3 is TGTGCCAGCAGAACGGGACAACATAATTCACCCCTCCACTTT.